The present TCR beta chain was sequenced within a study of blood T cells in healthy people across ages. Study-wide results and caveats: Older age coincided with a roughly linear decline in TCR beta diversity per million T cells.

A remark on this clonotype: Its antigen is still unknown.

The donors, all healthy, were Caucasians living in Russia, aged about 6 to 95. They isolated at least 6.5 million PBMCs from each sample. No fewer than 5.5 micrograms of total RNA were isolated from every sample. Trimming removed 3 bases from V and 6 bases from J; junction bases left unmatched: 7. Germline loops: CDR1 KGHSH, CDR2 LQKENI. The length of the CDR3 is 15 residues. PCR was performed a second time for about 7 to 11 cycles using a sample-barcoded 5' primer and a J-beta primer mix. TCRdb reprocessed the 5' RACE reads via MiXCR and lists one record per CDR3 protein. The repertoire holds 850,000 or so distinct CDR3 sequences, with 29% as singletons.

The chain employs TRBV18 and TRBJ2-1, with 8 bases lining up with TRBD1. This clonotype was sampled from a woman older than 75 in good health. The source material was blood. For the CDR3, the DNA is TGTGCCAGCTCACCGCCGGGACAGGCGGGCAATGAGCAGTTCTTC. Its translation is CASSPPGQAGNEQFF. Based on the CDR3 plus reference TRBV18 and TRBJ2-1, the full variable domain is NAGVMQNPRHLVRRRGQEARLRCSPMKGHSHVYWYRQLPEEGLKFMVYLQKENIIDESGMPKERFSAEFPKEGPSILRIQQVVRGDSAAYFCASSPPGQAGNEQFFGPGTRLTVL.